Reported below is one TCR beta chain. The junction departs from germline at one end; a sequencing error may be responsible. These data belong to a study of Graves' ophthalmopathy and Graves' hyperthyroidism. Study as a whole: The blood sample was drawn at first diagnosis and before any treatment.

All donors with ophthalmopathy were recorded as having moderate-to-severe activity, CAS ≥3, NOSPECS ≥4 and a duration under 3 months. From RNA, the CDR3 regions of TCR beta chains were amplified and sequenced. First-round RT-PCR relied on HTBI primers, and a second-round multiplex PCR came next. TCRdb used MiXCR to reprocess the multiplex PCR reads, holding one entry per CDR3 protein. This repertoire shows some 47,000 distinct CDR3 sequences, over 45% found once; its top ten account for less than 25%. This CDR3 is 13 amino acids long. Germline loops: CDR1 GTSNPN, CDR2 SVGIG (reference sequence). The specimen sequenced was peripheral blood. The source of this sequence is an adult man with Graves' ophthalmopathy. This chain connects TRBV30 to TRBJ1-5; D gene unclear. CDR3 loop: CAWGVTDYQPQHF. The CDR3 region has the DNA TGTGCCTGGGGTGTAACAGATTATCAGCCCCAGCATTTT.